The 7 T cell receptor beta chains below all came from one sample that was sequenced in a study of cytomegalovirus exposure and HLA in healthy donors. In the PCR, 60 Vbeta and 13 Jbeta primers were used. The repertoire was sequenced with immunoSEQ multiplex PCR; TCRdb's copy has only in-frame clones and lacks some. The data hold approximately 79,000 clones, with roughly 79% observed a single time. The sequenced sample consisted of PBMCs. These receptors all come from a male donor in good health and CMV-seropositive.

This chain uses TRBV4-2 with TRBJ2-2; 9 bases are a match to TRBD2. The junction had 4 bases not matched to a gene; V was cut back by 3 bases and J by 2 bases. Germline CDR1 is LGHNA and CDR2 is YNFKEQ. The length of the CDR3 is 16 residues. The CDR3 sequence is CASSHTGTSNTGELFF. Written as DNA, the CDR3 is TGTGCCAGCAGCCATACCGGGACTAGCAACACCGGGGAGCTGTTTTTT.

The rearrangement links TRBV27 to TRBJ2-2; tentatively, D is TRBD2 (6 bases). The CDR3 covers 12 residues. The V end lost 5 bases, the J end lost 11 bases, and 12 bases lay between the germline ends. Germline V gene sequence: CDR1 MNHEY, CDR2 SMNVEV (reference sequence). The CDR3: CASSNRDFELFF. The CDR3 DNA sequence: TGTGCCAGCAGTAACCGGGACTTCGAGCTGTTTTTT.

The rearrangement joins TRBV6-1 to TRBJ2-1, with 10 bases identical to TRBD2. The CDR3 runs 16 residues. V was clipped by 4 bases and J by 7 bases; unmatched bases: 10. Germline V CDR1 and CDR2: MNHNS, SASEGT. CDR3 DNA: TGTGCCAGCAGTGGGGGGAGCGGGAGGGCCAGGAATGAGCAGTTCTTC. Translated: CASSGGSGRARNEQFF.

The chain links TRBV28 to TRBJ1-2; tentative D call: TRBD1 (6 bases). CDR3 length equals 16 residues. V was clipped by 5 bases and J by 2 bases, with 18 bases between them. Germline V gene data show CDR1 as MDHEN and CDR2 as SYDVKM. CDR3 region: CASSPKTGFGNYGYTF. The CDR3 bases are TGTGCCAGCAGTCCGAAAACAGGGTTCGGCAACTATGGCTACACCTTC.

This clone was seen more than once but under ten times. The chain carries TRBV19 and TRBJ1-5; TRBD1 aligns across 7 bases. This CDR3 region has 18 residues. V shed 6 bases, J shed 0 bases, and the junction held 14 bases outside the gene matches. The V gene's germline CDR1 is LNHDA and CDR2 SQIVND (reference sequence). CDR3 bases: TGTGCCAGTAGGCCTCGAGAGGTAGGGGGCTATAGCAATCAGCCCCAGCATTTT. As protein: CASRPREVGGYSNQPQHF.

The CDR3 loop is CASSTSGGGNYEQYF. CDR3 DNA: TGTGCCAGCAGCACCTCGGGAGGAGGAAACTACGAGCAGTACTTC. V gene TRBV27 combines with J gene TRBJ2-7; 7 bases match TRBD2. The CDR3 consists of 15 residues. Trimming cost V 6 bases and J 3 bases; bases outside gene matches: 11. The germline CDR1 and CDR2 sequences are MNHEY and SMNVEV (reference sequence).

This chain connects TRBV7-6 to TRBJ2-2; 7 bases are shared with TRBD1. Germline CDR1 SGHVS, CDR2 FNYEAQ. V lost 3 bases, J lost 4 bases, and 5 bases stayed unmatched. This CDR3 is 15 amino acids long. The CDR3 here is CASSFLQGITGELFF. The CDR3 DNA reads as TGTGCCAGCAGCTTTTTACAGGGGATCACCGGGGAGCTGTTTTTT.